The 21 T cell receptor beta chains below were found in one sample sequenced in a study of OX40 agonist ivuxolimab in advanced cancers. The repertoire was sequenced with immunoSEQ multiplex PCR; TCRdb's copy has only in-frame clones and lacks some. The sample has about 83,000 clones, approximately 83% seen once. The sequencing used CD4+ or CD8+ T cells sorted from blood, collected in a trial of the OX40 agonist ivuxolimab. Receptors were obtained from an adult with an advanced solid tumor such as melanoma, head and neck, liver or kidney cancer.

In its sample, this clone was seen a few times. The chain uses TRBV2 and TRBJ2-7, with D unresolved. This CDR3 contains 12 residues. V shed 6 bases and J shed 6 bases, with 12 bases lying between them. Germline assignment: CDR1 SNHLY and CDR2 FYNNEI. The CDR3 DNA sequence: TGTGCCAGCAGCGCCCGGGTTTTCGAGCAGTACTTC. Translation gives CASSARVFEQYF.

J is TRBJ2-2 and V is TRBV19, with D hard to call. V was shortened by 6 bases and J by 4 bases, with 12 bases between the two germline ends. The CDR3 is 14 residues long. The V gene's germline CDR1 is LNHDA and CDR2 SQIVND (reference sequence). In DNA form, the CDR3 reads TGTGCCAGTAGGGGTCCTCAGGTCACCGGGGAGCTGTTTTTT. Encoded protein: CASRGPQVTGELFF.

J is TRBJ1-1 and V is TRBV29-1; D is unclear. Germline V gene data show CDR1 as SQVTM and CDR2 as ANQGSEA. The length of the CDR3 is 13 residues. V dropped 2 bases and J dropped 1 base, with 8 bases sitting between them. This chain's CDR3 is CSVERQQNTEAFF. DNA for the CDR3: TGCAGCGTTGAACGGCAGCAGAACACTGAAGCTTTCTTT.

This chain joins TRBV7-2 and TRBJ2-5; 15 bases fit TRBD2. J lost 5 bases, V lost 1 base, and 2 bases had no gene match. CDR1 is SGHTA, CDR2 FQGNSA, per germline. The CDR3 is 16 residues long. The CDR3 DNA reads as TGTGCCAGCAGCTTAGTCGGACTAGCGGGGGGGGAGACCCAGTACTTC. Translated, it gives CASSLVGLAGGETQYF.

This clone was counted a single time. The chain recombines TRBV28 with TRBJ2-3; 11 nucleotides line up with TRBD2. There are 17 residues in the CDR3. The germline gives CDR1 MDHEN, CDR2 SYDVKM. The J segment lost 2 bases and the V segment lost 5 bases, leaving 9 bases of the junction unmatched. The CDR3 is CASSPPLAGASTDTQYF. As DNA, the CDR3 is TGTGCCAGCAGTCCACCACTAGCGGGGGCGTCCACAGATACGCAGTATTTT.

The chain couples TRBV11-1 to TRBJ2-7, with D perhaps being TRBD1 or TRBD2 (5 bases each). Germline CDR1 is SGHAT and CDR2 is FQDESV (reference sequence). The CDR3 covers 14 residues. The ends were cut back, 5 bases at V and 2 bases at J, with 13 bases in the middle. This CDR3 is CASSLGTDTYEQYF. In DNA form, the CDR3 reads TGTGCCAGCAGCCTCGGGACGGATACCTACGAGCAGTACTTC.

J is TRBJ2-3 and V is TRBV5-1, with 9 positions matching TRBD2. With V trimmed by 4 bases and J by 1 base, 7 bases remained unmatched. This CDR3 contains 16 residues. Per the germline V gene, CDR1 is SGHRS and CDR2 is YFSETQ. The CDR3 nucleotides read TGCGCCAGCAGCACGGATAGCGGGGGACGCACAGATACGCAGTATTTT. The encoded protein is CASSTDSGGRTDTQYF.

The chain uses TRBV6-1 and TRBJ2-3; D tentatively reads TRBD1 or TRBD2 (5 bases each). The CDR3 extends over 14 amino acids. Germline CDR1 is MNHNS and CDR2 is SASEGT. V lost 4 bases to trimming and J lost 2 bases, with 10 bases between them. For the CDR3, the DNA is TGTGCCAGCAGTGGCCGGGGCCTCACAGATACGCAGTATTTT. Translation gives CASSGRGLTDTQYF.

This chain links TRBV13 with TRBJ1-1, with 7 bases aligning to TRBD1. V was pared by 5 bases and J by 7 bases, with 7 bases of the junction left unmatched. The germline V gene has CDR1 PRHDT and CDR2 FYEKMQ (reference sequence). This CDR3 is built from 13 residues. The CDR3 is CASSELDRVEAFF. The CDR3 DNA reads TGTGCCAGCAGCGAATTAGACAGGGTTGAAGCTTTCTTT.

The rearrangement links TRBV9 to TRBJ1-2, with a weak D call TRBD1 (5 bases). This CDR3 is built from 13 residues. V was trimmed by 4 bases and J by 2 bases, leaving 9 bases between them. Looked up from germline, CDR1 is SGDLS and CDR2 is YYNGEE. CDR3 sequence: CASSQTVNYGYTF. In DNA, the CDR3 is TGTGCCAGCAGCCAGACAGTAAACTATGGCTACACCTTC. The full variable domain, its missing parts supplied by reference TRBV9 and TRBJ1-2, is DSGVTQTPKHLITATGQRVTLRCSPRSGDLSVYWYQQSLDQGLQFLIQYYNGEERAKGNILERFSAQQFPDLHSELNLSSLELGDSALYFCASSQTVNYGYTFGSGTRLTVV.

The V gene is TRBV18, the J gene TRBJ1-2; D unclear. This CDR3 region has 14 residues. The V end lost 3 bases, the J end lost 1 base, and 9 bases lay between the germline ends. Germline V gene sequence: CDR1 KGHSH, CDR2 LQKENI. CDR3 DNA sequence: TGTGCCAGCTCACCGGATGGAGTTAACTATGGCTACACCTTC. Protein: CASSPDGVNYGYTF.

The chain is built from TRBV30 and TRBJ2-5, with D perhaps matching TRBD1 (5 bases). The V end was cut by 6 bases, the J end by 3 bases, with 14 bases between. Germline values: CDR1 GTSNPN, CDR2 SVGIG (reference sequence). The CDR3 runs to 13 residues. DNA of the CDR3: TGTGCCTGCCTCCTGAGGACAAAAGAGACCCAGTACTTC. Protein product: CACLLRTKETQYF.

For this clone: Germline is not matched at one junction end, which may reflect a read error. The CDR3 loop is CTSSYGASFYEQYF. The CDR3 nucleotides read TGTACCAGCAGTTACGGGGCCTCTTTTTACGAGCAGTACTTC. The V gene is TRBV6-5, the J gene TRBJ2-7; TRBD1 or TRBD2 may be the D gene (5 bases each). This CDR3 spans 14 amino acids. In germline, CDR1 is MNHEY, CDR2 SVGAGI.

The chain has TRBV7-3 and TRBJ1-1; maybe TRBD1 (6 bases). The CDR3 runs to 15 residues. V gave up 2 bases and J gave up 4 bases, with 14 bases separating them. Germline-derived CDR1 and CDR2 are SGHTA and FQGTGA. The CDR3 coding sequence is TGTGCCAGCAGCTTATTTGGGGGGCGAGTCACTGAAGCTTTCTTT. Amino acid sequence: CASSLFGGRVTEAFF.

CDR3 nucleotide sequence: TGTGCCAGCAGCGTAGTCGGGGGGCGAGGAGATACGCAGTATTTT. Translated: CASSVVGGRGDTQYF. The chain employs TRBV9 and TRBJ2-3; the D gene is possibly TRBD2 (7 bases). Deletions cut 0 bases from V and 5 bases from J, with 13 bases between. This CDR3 is built from 15 residues. Germline V gene data show CDR1 as SGDLS and CDR2 as YYNGEE.

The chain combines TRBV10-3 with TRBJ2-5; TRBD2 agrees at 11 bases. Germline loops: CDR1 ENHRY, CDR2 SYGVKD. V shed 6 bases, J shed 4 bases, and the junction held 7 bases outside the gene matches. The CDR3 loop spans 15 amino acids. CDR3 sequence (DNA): TGTGCCATCAGGAAGACTAGCGGGGAATCAGAGACCCAGTACTTC. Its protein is CAIRKTSGESETQYF.

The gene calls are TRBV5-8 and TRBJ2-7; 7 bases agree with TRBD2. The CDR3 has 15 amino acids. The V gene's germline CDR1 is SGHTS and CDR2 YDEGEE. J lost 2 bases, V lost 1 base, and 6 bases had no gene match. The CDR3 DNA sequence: TGTGCCAGCAGCTTGAGAAGGACTAGTACCTACGAGCAGTACTTC. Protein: CASSLRRTSTYEQYF.

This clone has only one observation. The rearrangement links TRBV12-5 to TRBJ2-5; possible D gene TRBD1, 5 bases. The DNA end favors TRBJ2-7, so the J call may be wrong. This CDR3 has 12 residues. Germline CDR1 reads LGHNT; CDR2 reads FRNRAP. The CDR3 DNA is TGTGCTAGTGGAATCCTTCAGGGCGAGCAGTACTTC. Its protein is CASGILQGEQYF.

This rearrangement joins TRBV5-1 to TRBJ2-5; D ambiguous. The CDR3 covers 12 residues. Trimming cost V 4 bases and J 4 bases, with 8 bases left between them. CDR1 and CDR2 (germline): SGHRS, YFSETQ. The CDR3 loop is CASSMEGETQYF. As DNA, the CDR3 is TGCGCCAGCAGCATGGAAGGAGAGACCCAGTACTTC.

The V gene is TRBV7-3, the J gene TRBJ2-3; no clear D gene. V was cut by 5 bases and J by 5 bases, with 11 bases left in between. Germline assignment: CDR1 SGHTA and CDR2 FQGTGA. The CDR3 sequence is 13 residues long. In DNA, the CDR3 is TGTGCCAGCAGCCAATTTACGGGAGATACGCAGTATTTT. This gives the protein CASSQFTGDTQYF.

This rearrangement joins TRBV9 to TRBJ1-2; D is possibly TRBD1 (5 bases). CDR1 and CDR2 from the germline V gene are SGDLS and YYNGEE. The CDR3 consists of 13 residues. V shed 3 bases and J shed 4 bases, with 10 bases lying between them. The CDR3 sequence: CASSATATYGYTF. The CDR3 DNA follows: TGTGCCAGCAGCGCGACAGCCACCTATGGCTACACCTTC.